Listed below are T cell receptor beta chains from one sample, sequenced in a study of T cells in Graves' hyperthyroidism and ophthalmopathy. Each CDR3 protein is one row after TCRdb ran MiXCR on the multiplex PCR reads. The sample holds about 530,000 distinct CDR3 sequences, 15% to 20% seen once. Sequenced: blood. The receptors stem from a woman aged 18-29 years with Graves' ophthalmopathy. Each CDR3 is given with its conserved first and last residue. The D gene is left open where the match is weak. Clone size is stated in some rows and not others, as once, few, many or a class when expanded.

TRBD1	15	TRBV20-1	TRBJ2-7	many	TGCAGTGCTAAACTCCGGGACAGGGGTTCCTACGAGCAGTACTTC	CSAKLRDRGSYEQYF
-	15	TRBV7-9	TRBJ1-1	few	TGTGCCAGCAGCTTAATCGGCCAGGCCAACACTGAAGCTTTCTTT	CASSLIGQANTEAFF
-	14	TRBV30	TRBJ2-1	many	TGTGCCTGGAGTAAGGGGGGTCTTTACAATGAGCAGTTCTTC	CAWSKGGLYNEQFF
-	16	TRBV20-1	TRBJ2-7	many	TGCAGTGCTAGGTCGCCCCGGGACTCGAGACTCTACGAGCAGTACTTC	CSARSPRDSRLYEQYF
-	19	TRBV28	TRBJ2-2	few	TGTGCCAGCACCAACTTGGGAGGGGGCGGGCTACAGAACACCGGGGAGCTGTTTTTT	CASTNLGGGGLQNTGELFF
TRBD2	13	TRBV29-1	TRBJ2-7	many	TGCAGCTTTGGACTAGCGGGGACCTACGAGCAGTACTTC	CSFGLAGTYEQYF
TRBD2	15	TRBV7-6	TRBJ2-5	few	TGTGCCAGCAGCTTTAGCGGGAGGGCCGGAGAGACCCAGTACTTC	CASSFSGRAGETQYF
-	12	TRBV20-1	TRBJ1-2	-	TGCAGTGCTAGTAAGGGCAACTATGGCTACACCTTC	CSASKGNYGYTF
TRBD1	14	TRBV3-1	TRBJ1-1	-	TGTGCCAGCAGCCCCAGGGGGCACGGCACTGAAGCTTTCTTT	CASSPRGHGTEAFF
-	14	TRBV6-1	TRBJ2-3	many	TGTGCCAGCAGTGAGCCAGCCTACACAGATACGCAGTATTTT	CASSEPAYTDTQYF
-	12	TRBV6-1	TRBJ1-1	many	TGTGCCAGCAGGGACATATACACTGAAGCTTTCTTT	CASRDIYTEAFF
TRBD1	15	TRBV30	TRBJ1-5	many	TGTGCCTGGAGCCCCGGGACAGGGGGTTATCAGCCCCAGCATTTT	CAWSPGTGGYQPQHF
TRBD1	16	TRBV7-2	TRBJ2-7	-	TGTGCCAGCAGCCCATCCACAGGGGCGGTCTACTACGAGCAGTACTTC	CASSPSTGAVYYEQYF
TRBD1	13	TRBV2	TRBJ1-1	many	TGTGCCAGCAGGGACAGGGGGTGGGCTGAAGCTTTCTTT	CASRDRGWAEAFF
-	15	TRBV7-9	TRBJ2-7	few	TGTGCCAGCAGCTCACACAGGTCCCCCTCCTACGAGCAGTACTTC	CASSSHRSPSYEQYF
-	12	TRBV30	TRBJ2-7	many	TGTGCCTGGAGGGGCGGCTCCTACGAGCAGTACTTC	CAWRGGSYEQYF
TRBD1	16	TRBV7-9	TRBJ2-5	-	TGTGCCAGCAGCTTAAATTTCAGGGGGTACCAAGAGACCCAGTACTTC	CASSLNFRGYQETQYF
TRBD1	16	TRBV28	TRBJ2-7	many	TGTGCCAGCAGCCGACAAAAGGGGGCGTTGGGGTACGAGCAGTACTTC	CASSRQKGALGYEQYF
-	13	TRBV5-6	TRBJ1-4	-	TGTGCCAGCAGCTTGTGGGGGGATGAAAAACTGTTTTTT	CASSLWGDEKLFF
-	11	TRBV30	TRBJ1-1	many	TGTGCCTGGTTAGCAAACACTGAAGCTTTCTTT	CAWLANTEAFF
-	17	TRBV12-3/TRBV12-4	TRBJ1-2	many	TGTGCCAGCAGTTTAGGTCACCTTCTCTCAGGGAACTATGGCTACACCTTC	CASSLGHLLSGNYGYTF
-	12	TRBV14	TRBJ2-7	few	TGTGCCAGCAGCCTAGGACACGGCGAGCAGTACTTC	CASSLGHGEQYF
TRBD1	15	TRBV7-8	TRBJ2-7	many	TGTGCCAGCAGCTACCTGGACAGGGGGACGCACGAGCAGTACTTC	CASSYLDRGTHEQYF
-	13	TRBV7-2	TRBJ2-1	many	TGTGCCAGCAGCTTAGGCCGCAGGGATGAGCAGTTCTTC	CASSLGRRDEQFF
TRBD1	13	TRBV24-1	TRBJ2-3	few	TGTGCCATCTCGGACAGGGTTACAGATACGCAGTATTTT	CAISDRVTDTQYF
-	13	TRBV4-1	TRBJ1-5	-	TGCGCCAGCAGCCAAGTAGCGGATCAGCCCCAGCATTTT	CASSQVADQPQHF
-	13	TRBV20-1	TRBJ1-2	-	TGCAGTGTCCGGGGTGAGGGTCGGTATGGCTACACCTTC	CSVRGEGRYGYTF
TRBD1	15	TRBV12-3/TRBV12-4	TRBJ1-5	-	TGTGCCAGCTGTGAAATAACAGGGGGCAATCAGCCCCAGCATTTT	CASCEITGGNQPQHF
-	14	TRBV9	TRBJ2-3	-	TGTGCCAGCAGCGTAGAGGGTGGCACAGATACGCAGTATTTT	CASSVEGGTDTQYF
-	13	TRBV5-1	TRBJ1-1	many	TGCGCCAGCAGCTTAGGGACAATCACTGAAGCTTTCTTT	CASSLGTITEAFF
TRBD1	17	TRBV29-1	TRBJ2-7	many	TGCAGCGTCCTCTCACCGGCGGACAGGGGGCGTCCCTACGAGCAGTACTTC	CSVLSPADRGRPYEQYF
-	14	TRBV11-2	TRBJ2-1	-	TGTGCCAGCAGCTTAGCCAACCTGGGGAATGAGCAGTTCTTC	CASSLANLGNEQFF
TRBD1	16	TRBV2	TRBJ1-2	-	TGTGCCAGCAGTGATGCTGGGACAGGGCGTAACTATGGCTACACCTTC	CASSDAGTGRNYGYTF
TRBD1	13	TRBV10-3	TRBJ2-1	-	TGTGCCAGTGGACAGGGGGGCTACAATGAGCAGTTCTTC	CASGQGGYNEQFF
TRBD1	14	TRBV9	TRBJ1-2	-	TGTGCCAGCAGCGTAGCGGGGACAGCATATGGCTACACCTTC	CASSVAGTAYGYTF
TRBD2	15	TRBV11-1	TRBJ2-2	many	TGTGCCAGCAGTCCGGGACTAGCGTTTGACGGGGAGCTGTTTTTT	CASSPGLAFDGELFF
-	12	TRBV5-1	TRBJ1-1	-	TGCGCCAGCAGCTTGGGGGTGGGTGAAGCTTTCTTT	CASSLGVGEAFF
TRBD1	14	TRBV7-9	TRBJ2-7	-	TGTGCCAGCAGCCCGATGACAGGGGGCTACGAGCAGTACTTC	CASSPMTGGYEQYF
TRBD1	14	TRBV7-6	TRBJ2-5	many	TGTGCCAGCAGCTTAGAGGACAGGGAGGAGACCCAGTACTTC	CASSLEDREETQYF
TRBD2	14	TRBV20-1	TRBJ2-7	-	TGCAGTGCTACCCGGACTAGCGGGGGAGAAGGGCAGTACTTC	CSATRTSGGEGQYF
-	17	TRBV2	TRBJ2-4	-	TGTGCCAGCAGTTTTTATTTCTATGGTCCCCCTCGGGGCATTCAGTACTTC	CASSFYFYGPPRGIQYF
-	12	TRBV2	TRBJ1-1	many	TGTGCCAGCAGGGATTGGAGCACTGAAGCTTTCTTT	CASRDWSTEAFF
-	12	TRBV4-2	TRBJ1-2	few	TGTGCCAGCAGCCCAGTACTAGGAGGCTACACCTTC	CASSPVLGGYTF
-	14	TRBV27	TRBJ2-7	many	TGTGCCAGCAGTTTTACAGAAAGCTCCTACGAGCAGTACTTC	CASSFTESSYEQYF
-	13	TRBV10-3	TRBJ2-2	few	TGTGCCGCGGAAGCAGGGAACACCGGGGAGCTGTTTTTT	CAAEAGNTGELFF
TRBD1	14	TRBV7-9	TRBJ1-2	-	TGTGCCAGCAGCTCAACCGGGACAGGGGATGGCTACACCTTC	CASSSTGTGDGYTF
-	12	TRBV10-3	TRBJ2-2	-	TGTGCCATCAGTGTAGTTGCCGGGGAGCTGTTTTTT	CAISVVAGELFF
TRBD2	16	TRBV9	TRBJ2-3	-	TGTGCCAGCAGCGTAGTTGCGGGAGGGCAAATCGGTACGCAGTATTTT	CASSVVAGGQIGTQYF
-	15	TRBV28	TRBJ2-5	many	TGTGCCAGCAGTTCCCCTGATGCCTCCCAAGAGACCCAGTACTTC	CASSSPDASQETQYF
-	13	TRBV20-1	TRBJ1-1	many	TGCAGTGCTATAACAGGGAGCTACACTGAAGCTTTCTTT	CSAITGSYTEAFF
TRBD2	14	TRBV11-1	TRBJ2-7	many	TGTGCCAGCAGAACGCGTGGCGGGAGTTACGAGCAGTACTTC	CASRTRGGSYEQYF
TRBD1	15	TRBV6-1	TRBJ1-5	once	TGTGCCAGCAGGGGACAGGGTAGAAGCAATCAGCCCCAGCATTTT	CASRGQGRSNQPQHF
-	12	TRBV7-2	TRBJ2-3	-	TGTGCCAGCAGCTTAGCCGTTAATACGCAGTATTTT	CASSLAVNTQYF